These T cell receptor beta chains were read from a single sample in a study of blood T cell repertoires in COVID-19. Produced via immunoSEQ multiplex PCR; TCRdb's table is partial and in-frame only. The sample includes 150,000 or so clones, approximately 90% seen only once; the top ten take around 2.5%. Sequencing was performed on peripheral blood. These receptors were collected from a woman aged 70-85 years with acute or convalescent COVID-19. The CDR3 runs from the conserved cysteine through the conserved F or W. Fields, in order: clone size, J gene, D gene, V gene, CDR3 protein, CDR3 DNA. A D gene is named only where the DNA matches it firmly. Expanded clones get a size class; other rows say once, few or many, or leave the size out.

clone_size: few
j_call: TRBJ2-1
d_call: TRBD1
v_call: TRBV6-1
cdr3_aa: CASSGPGQGLRNEQFF
cdr3_nt: TGTGCCAGCAGTGGACCGGGACAGGGGCTGAGGAATGAGCAGTTCTTC

clone_size: .
j_call: TRBJ1-1
d_call: TRBD1
v_call: TRBV19
cdr3_aa: CASSSTGGRSTEAFF
cdr3_nt: TGTGCCAGTAGTTCGACAGGGGGACGGAGCACTGAAGCTTTCTTT

clone_size: .
j_call: TRBJ2-1
d_call: TRBD1
v_call: TRBV27
cdr3_aa: CASSFGTGGEQFF
cdr3_nt: TGTGCCAGCAGTTTTGGGACAGGGGGCGAGCAGTTCTTC

clone_size: once
j_call: TRBJ2-1
d_call: .
v_call: TRBV5-1
cdr3_aa: CASSLVSGPGNEQFF
cdr3_nt: TGCGCCAGCAGCTTGGTGTCGGGTCCGGGCAATGAGCAGTTCTTC

clone_size: .
j_call: TRBJ1-5
d_call: TRBD1
v_call: TRBV11-2
cdr3_aa: CASSRGRTGENNQPQHF
cdr3_nt: TGTGCCAGCAGCCGGGGGCGGACAGGGGAGAACAATCAGCCCCAGCATTTT

clone_size: .
j_call: TRBJ2-2
d_call: .
v_call: TRBV7-2
cdr3_aa: CASSLETSGWNTGELFF
cdr3_nt: TGTGCCAGCAGCTTAGAAACATCAGGGTGGAACACCGGGGAGCTGTTTTTT

clone_size: .
j_call: TRBJ1-4
d_call: TRBD1
v_call: TRBV28
cdr3_aa: CASSLARGRSNEKLFF
cdr3_nt: TGTGCCAGCAGTTTGGCCAGGGGGCGGTCTAATGAAAAACTGTTTTTT

clone_size: once
j_call: TRBJ1-1
d_call: .
v_call: TRBV13
cdr3_aa: CASSPSEGFGAFF
cdr3_nt: TGTGCCAGCAGCCCCTCGGAGGGTTTCGGAGCTTTCTTT

clone_size: .
j_call: TRBJ1-5
d_call: .
v_call: TRBV6-2/TRBV6-3
cdr3_aa: CASSGTRDTYQPQHF
cdr3_nt: TGTGCCAGCAGTGGTACTCGGGACACCTATCAGCCCCAGCATTTT

clone_size: .
j_call: TRBJ1-1
d_call: .
v_call: TRBV7-9
cdr3_aa: CASTPKGGAQNTEAFF
cdr3_nt: TGTGCCAGCACCCCAAAAGGGGGGGCTCAGAACACTGAAGCTTTCTTT

clone_size: .
j_call: TRBJ1-5
d_call: TRBD1
v_call: TRBV28
cdr3_aa: CASRPTGARYSNQPQHF
cdr3_nt: TGTGCCAGCAGACCTACAGGGGCGAGGTATAGCAATCAGCCCCAGCATTTT

clone_size: .
j_call: TRBJ1-5
d_call: .
v_call: TRBV6-2/TRBV6-3
cdr3_aa: CASSDRGNQPQHF
cdr3_nt: TGTGCCAGCAGTGATCGGGGGAATCAGCCCCAGCATTTT